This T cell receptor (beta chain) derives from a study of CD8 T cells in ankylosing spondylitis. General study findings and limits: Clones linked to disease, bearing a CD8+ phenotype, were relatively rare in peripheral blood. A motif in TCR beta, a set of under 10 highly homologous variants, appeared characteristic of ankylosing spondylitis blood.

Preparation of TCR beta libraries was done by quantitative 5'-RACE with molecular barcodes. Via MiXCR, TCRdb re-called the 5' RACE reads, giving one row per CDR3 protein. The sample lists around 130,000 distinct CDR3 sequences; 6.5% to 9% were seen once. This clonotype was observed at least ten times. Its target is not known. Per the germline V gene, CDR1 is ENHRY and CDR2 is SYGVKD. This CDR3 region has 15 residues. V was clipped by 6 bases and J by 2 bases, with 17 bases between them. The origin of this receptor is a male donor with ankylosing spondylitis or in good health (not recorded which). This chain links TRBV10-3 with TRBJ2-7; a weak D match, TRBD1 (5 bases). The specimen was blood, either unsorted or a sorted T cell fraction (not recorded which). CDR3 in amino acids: CAIRAFTGRTYEQYF. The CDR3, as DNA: TGTGCCATCAGAGCCTTTACAGGACGGACCTACGAGCAGTACTTC.